This T cell receptor beta chain comes out of a study of blood T cell repertoires in COVID-19. Across the study: The United States, Italy and Spain were the sources of the acute and convalescent COVID-19 samples.

Trimming removed 3 bases at V and 5 bases at J, with 10 bases between. The CDR3 totals 14 residues. Germline values: CDR1 MDHEN, CDR2 SYDVKM. Participant reports of clinical history set cohort assignment. Recovery meant two consecutive negative NP/OP PCR tests, professional clearance, or resolved symptoms. TCRdb's copy holds only in-frame clones and misses some; the assay was immunoSEQ multiplex PCR. There are about 350,000 clones in the sample; roughly 87% occur only once, and roughly 1% lies in the top ten. This receptor was taken from a woman in her 30s who had recovered from COVID-19. This chain joins TRBV28 and TRBJ1-4; D call uncertain. The sample was PBMCs or T cells enriched from blood (not recorded which). CDR3 nucleotides: TGTGCCAGCAGTTTGCCTACCCTCAATGAAAAACTGTTTTTT. This sequence encodes CASSLPTLNEKLFF. The full variable domain, completed using reference TRBV28 and TRBJ1-4, is DVKVTQSSRYLVKRTGEKVFLECVQDMDHENMFWYRQDPGLGLRLIYFSYDVKMKEKGDIPEGYSVSREKKERFSLILESASTNQTSMYLCASSLPTLNEKLFFGSGTQLSVL.